What follows are 9 T cell receptor beta chains derived from one specimen sequenced in a study of OX40 agonist ivuxolimab in advanced cancers. TCRdb keeps only in-frame clones here, not all; method: immunoSEQ multiplex PCR. Of approximately 10,000 clones listed, around 84% are singletons. Here the sequenced sample was CD4+ or CD8+ T cells sorted from blood, taken in a trial of the OX40 agonist ivuxolimab. The receptors were gathered from an adult with an advanced solid tumor such as melanoma, head and neck, liver or kidney cancer.

This sequence joins TRBV6-4 and TRBJ1-1, with unresolved D. Germline lookup yields CDR1 MRHNA and CDR2 SNTAGT. The CDR3 loop spans 14 amino acids. Trimming shortened V by 0 bases and J by 0 bases, and 5 bases separated the two germline ends. The CDR3 protein is CASSDSGLNTEAFF. The CDR3 DNA reads TGTGCCAGCAGTGACTCGGGCTTGAACACTGAAGCTTTCTTT.

The chain joins TRBV11-2 to TRBJ2-1; 9 bases line up with TRBD2. V lost 4 bases, J lost 10 bases, and 8 bases stayed unmatched. This CDR3 has 14 amino acids. From germline, CDR1 is SGHAT and CDR2 FQNNGV. For the CDR3, the DNA is TGTGCCAGCAGCTATATTGGGACTAGCCTGGAGCAGTTCTTC. As protein: CASSYIGTSLEQFF.

The V and J genes are TRBV11-2 and TRBJ2-1; D is tentatively TRBD1 or TRBD2 (5 bases each). In germline, CDR1 is SGHAT, CDR2 FQNNGV. The CDR3 extends over 12 amino acids. Deletions cut 7 bases from V and 5 bases from J, with 9 bases between. In nucleotides, the CDR3 is TGTGCCAGCACCCTGGGGGACAATGAGCAGTTCTTC. Translation gives CASTLGDNEQFF.

The chain has TRBV7-8 and TRBJ1-5; D remains ambiguous. Germline V gene lookup returns CDR1 SGHVS and CDR2 FQNEAQ. The CDR3 is 17 residues long. V lost 4 bases, J lost 0 bases, and 16 bases lay in between. Here the CDR3 DNA reads TGTGCCAGCAGCTCCGAGGTGCCCGGGTATAGCAATCAGCCCCAGCATTTT. It yields the protein CASSSEVPGYSNQPQHF.

The chain is built from TRBV28 and TRBJ2-1, with 7 bases matching TRBD1. The V and J ends lost 5 bases and 2 bases, in that order; junction bases with no gene match: 6. CDR3 size: 15 residues. Germline CDR1 reads MDHEN; CDR2 reads SYDVKM. DNA for the CDR3: TGTGCCAGCAGTCGAGGGACAGCGCCCTACAATGAGCAGTTCTTC. Protein product: CASSRGTAPYNEQFF.

CDR3 nucleotide sequence: TGTGCCAGCAGCCCCCCAACAGGGTCATACGAGCAGTACTTC. Its translation is CASSPPTGSYEQYF. This rearrangement joins TRBV9 to TRBJ2-7, with a possible D match to TRBD1 (6 bases). Germline V gene sequence: CDR1 SGDLS, CDR2 YYNGEE. This CDR3 spans 14 amino acids. Deletions cut 4 bases from V and 4 bases from J, with 15 bases between.

The chain carries TRBV27 and TRBJ1-5, with a weak D call TRBD1 (6 bases). From germline, CDR1 is MNHEY and CDR2 SMNVEV (reference sequence). This CDR3 contains 14 residues. V dropped 3 bases and J dropped 5 bases, with 11 bases sitting between them. Written as DNA, the CDR3 is TGTGCCAGCAGTTTGTTGGGGGCCGATCAGCCCCAGCATTTT. Translating gives CASSLLGADQPQHF.

In DNA, the CDR3 is TGTGCCAGCAGTCAGGAAGTGAACACTGAAGCTTTCTTT. Protein sequence: CASSQEVNTEAFF. The chain combines TRBV27 with TRBJ1-1, with D uncertain. The V end was cut by 5 bases, the J end by 0 bases, with 7 bases between. This CDR3 has 13 amino acids. CDR1 is MNHEY and CDR2 is SMNVEV in the germline V gene (reference sequence).

V is TRBV4-3 and J is TRBJ2-2; 11 positions agree with TRBD2. V was clipped by 0 bases and J by 3 bases; unmatched bases: 12. Germline CDR1 is LGHNA and CDR2 is YSLEER. The CDR3 spans 20 residues. The CDR3 reads CASSQDFYLLAGVDTGELFF. In DNA form, the CDR3 reads TGCGCCAGCAGCCAAGATTTTTATTTACTAGCGGGGGTCGACACCGGGGAGCTGTTTTTT.